Below, one T cell receptor (beta chain) is given with its context. These data originate in a study of blood T cell repertoires in COVID-19. Across the whole study: Acute-phase and convalescent COVID-19 samples originated in the United States, Italy and Spain.

Germline assignment: CDR1 LGHNA and CDR2 YNFKEQ. The CDR3 has 14 amino acids. Deletions cut 4 bases from V and 4 bases from J, with 13 bases between. As handled by the study authors: Using reference gene primer amplification, nucleated cell counts were estimated. Sequenced by immunoSEQ multiplex PCR; TCRdb stores in-frame clones only, minus some. From that table come the V and J calls and clone size; the DNA was used to work out D and trimming. Of more than 30,000 clones listed, about 89% were seen once; the top ten hold 0.55%. This TCR was recovered from a woman between 40 and 55 years old with active or convalescent COVID-19. Sample: peripheral blood. This chain uses TRBV4-2 with TRBJ1-2; a weak D match, TRBD1 (6 bases). CDR3 loop: CASSRDRRSYGYTF. The CDR3 coding sequence is TGTGCCAGCAGCCGAGACAGGCGAAGCTATGGCTACACCTTC.